This T cell receptor (beta chain) was recovered during a study of T cells in Graves' hyperthyroidism and ophthalmopathy. Findings of the study overall: Most expanded thyroid clonotypes above 0.001 recurred in blood. Prediction of ophthalmopathy progression came a median roughly 6.6 months pre-onset.

This clonotype was seen at least ten times. The antigen is not known. Trimming cost V 0 bases and J 8 bases, with 10 bases left between them. Germline V gene data show CDR1 as GTSNPN and CDR2 as SVGIG (reference sequence). This CDR3 contains 12 residues. Amplified TCR beta CDR3 regions came from RNA transcripts. The study used the HTBI primer set for a first-round RT-PCR of the TCR CDR3. TCRdb reprocessed the multiplex PCR reads with MiXCR, giving one entry per CDR3 protein. The profile shows around 450,000 distinct CDR3 sequences, about 15% of them singletons. The rearrangement joins TRBV30 to TRBJ1-1, with a tentative D call TRBD1 (6 bases). Source material: blood. The TCR originated in a woman aged 18-29 years with Graves' hyperthyroidism. CDR3 nucleotide sequence: TGTGCCTGGAGTGTACCTCAGGGGGAAGCTTTCTTT. Protein product: CAWSVPQGEAFF.